Sequencing of this TCR beta chain was carried out in a study of control samples from healthy donors and cancer patients. Per the germline V gene, CDR1 is SSHAT and CDR2 is FNYEAQ (reference sequence). This CDR3 region has 18 residues. Turning to this clone: The junction does not match germline at one end; this may be a read error.

This table comes from immunoSEQ multiplex PCR, and its TCRdb copy is limited to in-frame clones, with some not included. The data contain tens of thousands of clones, roughly 94% of them seen just once; the ten biggest clones take up 3.5% to 4%. The sample was blood. J is TRBJ2-1 and V is TRBV7-7, with TRBD2 identical over 13 bases. The receptor was derived from a man under 40 in good health. CDR3 region: CASSPGTSGVSSYNEQFF. The CDR3 DNA reads TGTGCTAGCAGCCCCGGGACTAGCGGGGTGAGCTCCTACAATGAGCAGTTCTTC.